A single sample is the source of the 4 T cell receptor beta chains below, sequenced in a study of regulatory T cells in long-lasting Graves disease. Arm-PCR with iRepertoire HTBI primers amplified the CDR3 regions for these TCR beta libraries. TCRdb re-called the multiplex PCR reads with MiXCR, one entry per CDR3 protein. The sample contains 500,000 to 700,000 distinct CDR3 sequences, about 15% of which appear only once. Documented time point: newly diagnosed GD, antithyroid drugs for less than 3 months. Generation of the TCR library employed RNA extracted from PBMCs. These data were also reused for a study on T cells in Graves' hyperthyroidism and ophthalmopathy.

This sample comprised peripheral blood mononuclear cells (PBMCs), obtained at new diagnosis, from a patient treated with antithyroid drugs. The source of these receptors is a woman in her twenties or thirties with Graves disease.

CDR3 loop: CASSTDVYNEQFF. CDR3 nucleotides: TGTGCCAGCAGCACGGACGTATACAATGAGCAGTTCTTC. V and J are TRBV5-4 and TRBJ2-1; D gene unclear. Germline lookup yields CDR1 SGHNT and CDR2 YYREEE (reference sequence). This CDR3 contains 13 residues. Trimming took 4 bases from V and 4 from J, leaving 9 bases between them.

This clonotype was counted a few times. The chain combines TRBV11-2 with TRBJ2-1, with 7 nucleotides matching TRBD2. The CDR3 contains 13 residues. Germline CDR1 SGHAT, CDR2 FQNNGV. Here the CDR3 DNA reads TGTGTCGGGGGGAGTCCCCTCTACAATGAGCAGTTCTTC. It specifies CVGGSPLYNEQFF.

The chain couples TRBV20-1 to TRBJ2-7; 8 bases map to TRBD2. This CDR3 is 15 amino acids long. Germline CDR1 reads DFQATT; CDR2 reads SNEGSKA (reference sequence). Trimming removed 1 base from V and 4 bases from J; junction bases left unmatched: 9. CDR3 nucleotide sequence: TGCAGTGCTAGAGGACTAGCGTTAAATGTGTACGAGCAGTACTTC. It codes for CSARGLALNVYEQYF.

In the case of this clonotype: A much more abundant neighbour one base away suggests this may be a read error. This chain connects TRBV10-3 to TRBJ2-3; 8 bases fit TRBD2. Germline CDR1 is ENHRY and CDR2 is SYGVKD. The CDR3 length is 15 residues. CDR3 region: CATSDYGRVTDTQYF. The CDR3 nucleotides are TGTGCCACCAGTGACTACGGGAGGGTCACAGATACGCAGTATTTT.